This T cell receptor beta chain was found in a study of graft-versus-host responses after intestinal transplantation. As for the study in general: Isolated intestinal, liver-intestinal, or multivisceral transplants were what recipients had. Findings and caveats of the study: GvH clones appeared in recipient marrow, some first in ileum or blood. Early post-transplant falls in HvG clones accompanied the peak levels of circulating GvH clones.

Sequencing was performed with immunoSEQ multiplex PCR; in TCRdb, only in-frame clones are kept and a portion is missing. The sample yields over 120,000 clones, around 90% seen once. Regarding this clone: Its antigen remains unknown.

The V gene end was trimmed by 3 bases and the J gene end by 3 bases; junction bases not matched to a gene: 13. This CDR3 has 18 amino acids. Germline V CDR1 and CDR2: SGHNT, YYREEE (reference sequence). Source: unstimulated CD4+ T cells sorted from spleen or lymph node cells, taken before intestinal transplant. The chain combines TRBV5-4 with TRBJ2-7; 12 positions match TRBD2. The receptor's source is a human donor who received an intestinal transplant. CDR3 bases: TGTGCCAGCAGCTGGACTAGCGGGGCATCCCTCTCCCTCTACGAGCAGTACTTC. Amino acid sequence: CASSWTSGASLSLYEQYF.